This T cell receptor (beta chain) originates from a study of shared clonotypes between healthy human individuals. Sequencing used immunoSEQ multiplex PCR; TCRdb keeps in-frame clones, though not all of them. The data show about 2,100,000 clones, around 93% seen once. V shed 2 bases and J 4 bases; nucleotides not matched to a gene: 5. The germline gives CDR1 MNHNS, CDR2 SASEGT. There are 15 residues in the CDR3. Terminally differentiated effector memory CD45RA+ cells were excluded from the naive CD8 cells, which were CD45RO-negative and positively selected for CCR7. Source material: naive CD8+ T cells from PBMCs. The TCR was taken from a man in his late teens or twenties in good health. Some clones in this sample may be carry-over from other donors' samples. The V and J genes are TRBV6-1 and TRBJ1-1; 9 bases map to TRBD1. CDR3 amino acids: CASSEYRGLGTEAFF. DNA for the CDR3: TGTGCCAGCAGTGAATACAGGGGGCTGGGCACTGAAGCTTTCTTT.